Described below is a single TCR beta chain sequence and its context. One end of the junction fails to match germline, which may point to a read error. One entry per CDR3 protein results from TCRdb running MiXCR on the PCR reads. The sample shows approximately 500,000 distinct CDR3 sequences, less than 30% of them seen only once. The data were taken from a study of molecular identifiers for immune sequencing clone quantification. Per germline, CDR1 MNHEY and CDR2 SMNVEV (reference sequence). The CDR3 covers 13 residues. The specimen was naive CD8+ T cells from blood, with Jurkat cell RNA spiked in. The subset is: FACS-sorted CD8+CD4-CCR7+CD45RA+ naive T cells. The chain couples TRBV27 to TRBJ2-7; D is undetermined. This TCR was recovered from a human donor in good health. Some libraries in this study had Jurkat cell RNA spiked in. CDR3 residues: CAGSSWGTYEQYF. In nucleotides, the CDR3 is TGTGCCGGCAGTTCCTGGGGAACCTACGAGCAGTACTTC.